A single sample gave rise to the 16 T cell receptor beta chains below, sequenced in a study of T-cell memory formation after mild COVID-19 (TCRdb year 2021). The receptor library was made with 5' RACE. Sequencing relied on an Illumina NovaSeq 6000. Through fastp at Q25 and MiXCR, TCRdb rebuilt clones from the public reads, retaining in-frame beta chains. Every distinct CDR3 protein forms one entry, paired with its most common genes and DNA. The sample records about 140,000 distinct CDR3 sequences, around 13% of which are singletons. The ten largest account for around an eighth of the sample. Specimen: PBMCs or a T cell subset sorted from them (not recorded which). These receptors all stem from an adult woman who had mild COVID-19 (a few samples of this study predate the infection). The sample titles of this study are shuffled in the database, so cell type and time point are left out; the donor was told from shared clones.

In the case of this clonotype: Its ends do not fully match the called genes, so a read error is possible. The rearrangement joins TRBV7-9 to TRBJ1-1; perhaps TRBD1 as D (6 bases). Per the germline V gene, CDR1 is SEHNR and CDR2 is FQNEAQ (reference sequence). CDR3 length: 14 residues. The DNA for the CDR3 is TGTGCCAGCAACTTACCTGTTCAGGGGACAGAAGCTTTCTTT. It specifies CASNLPVQGTEAFF.

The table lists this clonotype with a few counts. The CDR3 protein is CASSLDPGSTDTQYF. CDR3 sequence (DNA): TGTGCCAGCAGCTTAGACCCGGGAAGCACAGATACGCAGTATTTT. The rearrangement joins TRBV7-8 to TRBJ2-3; weak D call: TRBD2 (5 bases). Trimming stripped 1 base from V and 0 bases from J, with 8 bases between. CDR1 SGHVS and CDR2 FQNEAQ come from the germline V gene. The CDR3 loop spans 15 amino acids.

CDR3 DNA sequence: TGTGCCAGCAGTTCGGATATACAGGGCGGCTATGGCTACACCTTC. It is translated as CASSSDIQGGYGYTF. The chain is built from TRBV28 and TRBJ1-2, with D tentatively TRBD1 (6 bases). Germline assignment: CDR1 MDHEN and CDR2 SYDVKM. CDR3 length equals 15 residues. Trimming took off 4 bases at V and 4 bases at J, with 16 bases between the two ends.

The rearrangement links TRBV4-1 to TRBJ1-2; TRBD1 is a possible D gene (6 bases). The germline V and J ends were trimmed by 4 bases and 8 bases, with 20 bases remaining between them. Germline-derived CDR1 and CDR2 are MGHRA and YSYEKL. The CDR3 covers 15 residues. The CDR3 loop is CASSLSWGGAEGYTF. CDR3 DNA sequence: TGCGCCAGCAGCCTCAGTTGGGGGGGCGCGGAGGGCTACACCTTC.

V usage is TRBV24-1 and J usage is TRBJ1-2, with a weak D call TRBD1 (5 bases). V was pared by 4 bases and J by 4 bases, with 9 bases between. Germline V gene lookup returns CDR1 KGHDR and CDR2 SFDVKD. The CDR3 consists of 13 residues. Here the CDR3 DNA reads TGTGCCACCAGTGACCGACAGACCTATGGCTACACCTTC. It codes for CATSDRQTYGYTF.

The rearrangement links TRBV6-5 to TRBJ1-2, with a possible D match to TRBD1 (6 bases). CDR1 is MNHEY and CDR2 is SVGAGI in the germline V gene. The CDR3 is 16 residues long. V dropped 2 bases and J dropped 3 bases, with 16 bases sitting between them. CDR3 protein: CASSYGTGRVDYGYTF. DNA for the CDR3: TGTGCCAGCAGTTACGGTACAGGGAGGGTCGACTATGGCTACACCTTC.

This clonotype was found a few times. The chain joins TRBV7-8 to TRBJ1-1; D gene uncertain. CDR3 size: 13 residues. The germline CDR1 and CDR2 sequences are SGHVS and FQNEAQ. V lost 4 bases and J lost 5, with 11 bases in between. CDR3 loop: CASSSGRGTEAFF. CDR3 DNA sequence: TGTGCCAGCAGCTCCGGACGAGGGACTGAAGCTTTCTTT.

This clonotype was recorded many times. The CDR3 DNA follows: TGTGCCAGTAAGCAGGGACTAGCGGTGACAGATACGCAGTATTTT. Translation gives CASKQGLAVTDTQYF. V and J are TRBV3-1 and TRBJ2-3; 11 positions match TRBD2. Germline CDR1 reads LGHDT; CDR2 reads YNNKEL (reference sequence). The CDR3 totals 15 residues. J lost 3 bases, V lost 9 bases, and 8 bases had no gene match.

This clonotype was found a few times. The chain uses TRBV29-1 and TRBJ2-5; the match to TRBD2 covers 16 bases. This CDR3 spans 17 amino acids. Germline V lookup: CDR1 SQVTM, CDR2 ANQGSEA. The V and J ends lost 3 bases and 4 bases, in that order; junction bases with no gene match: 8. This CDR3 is CSVDGTSGGAVGETQYF. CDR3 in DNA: TGCAGCGTTGACGGGACTAGCGGGGGGGCGGTGGGAGAGACCCAGTACTTC. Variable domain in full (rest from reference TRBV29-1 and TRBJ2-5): SAVISQKPSRDICQRGTSLTIQCQVDSQVTMMFWYRQQPGQSLTLIATANQGSEATYESGFVIDKFPISRPNLTFSTLTVSNMSPEDSSIYLCSVDGTSGGAVGETQYFGPGTRLLVL.

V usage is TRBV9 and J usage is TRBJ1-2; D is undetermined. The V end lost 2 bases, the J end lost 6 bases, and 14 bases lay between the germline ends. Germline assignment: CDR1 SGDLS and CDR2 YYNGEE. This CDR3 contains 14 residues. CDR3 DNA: TGTGCCAGCAGCGTGGCCGACGGCCAGGATGGCTACACCTTC. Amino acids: CASSVADGQDGYTF. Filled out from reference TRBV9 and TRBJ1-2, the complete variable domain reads DSGVTQTPKHLITATGQRVTLRCSPRSGDLSVYWYQQSLDQGLQFLIQYYNGEERAKGNILERFSAQQFPDLHSELNLSSLELGDSALYFCASSVADGQDGYTFGSGTRLTVV.

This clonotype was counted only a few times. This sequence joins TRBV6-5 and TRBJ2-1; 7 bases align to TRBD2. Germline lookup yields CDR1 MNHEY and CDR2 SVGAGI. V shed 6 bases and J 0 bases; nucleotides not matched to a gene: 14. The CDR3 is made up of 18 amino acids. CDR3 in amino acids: CASSQGTSALYSYNEQFF. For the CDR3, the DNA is TGTGCCAGCAGCCAGGGCACTAGCGCTTTGTACTCCTACAATGAGCAGTTCTTC.

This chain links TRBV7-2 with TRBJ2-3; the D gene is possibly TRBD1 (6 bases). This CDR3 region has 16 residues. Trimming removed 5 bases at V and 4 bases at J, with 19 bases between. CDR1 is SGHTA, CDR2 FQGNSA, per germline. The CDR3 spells CASSQYLKDRPDTQYF. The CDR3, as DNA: TGTGCCAGCAGCCAATACCTGAAAGACAGGCCAGATACGCAGTATTTT.

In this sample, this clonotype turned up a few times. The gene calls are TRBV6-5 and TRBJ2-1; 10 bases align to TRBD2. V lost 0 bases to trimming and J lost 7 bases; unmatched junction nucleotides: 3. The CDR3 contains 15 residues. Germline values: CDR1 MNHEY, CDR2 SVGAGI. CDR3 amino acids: CASSYSLAGVNEQFF. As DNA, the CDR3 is TGTGCCAGCAGTTACTCGCTAGCGGGAGTGAATGAGCAGTTCTTC.

The CDR3 nucleotides are TGTGCCAGCAGCCTCGGGACAGGGTTTATGGGCCGCACCTTC. Its translation is CASSLGTGFMGRTF. The V call is TRBV6-5, the J call TRBJ1-2, with 9 bases lining up with TRBD1. CDR3 length: 14 residues. Germline V CDR1 and CDR2: MNHEY, SVGAGI. V trimming: 6 bases; J trimming: 13 bases; junction bases outside the gene matches: 15.

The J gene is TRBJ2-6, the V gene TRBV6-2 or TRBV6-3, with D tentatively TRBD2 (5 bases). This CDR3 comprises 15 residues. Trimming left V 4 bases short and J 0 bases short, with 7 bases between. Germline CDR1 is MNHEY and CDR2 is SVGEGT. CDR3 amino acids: CASSLEDSGANVLTF. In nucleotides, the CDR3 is TGTGCCAGCAGTTTGGAGGACTCTGGGGCCAACGTCCTGACTTTC.

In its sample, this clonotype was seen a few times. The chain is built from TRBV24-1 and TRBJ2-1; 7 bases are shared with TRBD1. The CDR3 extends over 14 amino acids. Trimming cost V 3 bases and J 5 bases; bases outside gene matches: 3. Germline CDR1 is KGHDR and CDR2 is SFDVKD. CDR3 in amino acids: CATSDPGQDNEQFF. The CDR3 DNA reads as TGTGCCACCAGTGATCCCGGACAGGACAATGAGCAGTTCTTC.